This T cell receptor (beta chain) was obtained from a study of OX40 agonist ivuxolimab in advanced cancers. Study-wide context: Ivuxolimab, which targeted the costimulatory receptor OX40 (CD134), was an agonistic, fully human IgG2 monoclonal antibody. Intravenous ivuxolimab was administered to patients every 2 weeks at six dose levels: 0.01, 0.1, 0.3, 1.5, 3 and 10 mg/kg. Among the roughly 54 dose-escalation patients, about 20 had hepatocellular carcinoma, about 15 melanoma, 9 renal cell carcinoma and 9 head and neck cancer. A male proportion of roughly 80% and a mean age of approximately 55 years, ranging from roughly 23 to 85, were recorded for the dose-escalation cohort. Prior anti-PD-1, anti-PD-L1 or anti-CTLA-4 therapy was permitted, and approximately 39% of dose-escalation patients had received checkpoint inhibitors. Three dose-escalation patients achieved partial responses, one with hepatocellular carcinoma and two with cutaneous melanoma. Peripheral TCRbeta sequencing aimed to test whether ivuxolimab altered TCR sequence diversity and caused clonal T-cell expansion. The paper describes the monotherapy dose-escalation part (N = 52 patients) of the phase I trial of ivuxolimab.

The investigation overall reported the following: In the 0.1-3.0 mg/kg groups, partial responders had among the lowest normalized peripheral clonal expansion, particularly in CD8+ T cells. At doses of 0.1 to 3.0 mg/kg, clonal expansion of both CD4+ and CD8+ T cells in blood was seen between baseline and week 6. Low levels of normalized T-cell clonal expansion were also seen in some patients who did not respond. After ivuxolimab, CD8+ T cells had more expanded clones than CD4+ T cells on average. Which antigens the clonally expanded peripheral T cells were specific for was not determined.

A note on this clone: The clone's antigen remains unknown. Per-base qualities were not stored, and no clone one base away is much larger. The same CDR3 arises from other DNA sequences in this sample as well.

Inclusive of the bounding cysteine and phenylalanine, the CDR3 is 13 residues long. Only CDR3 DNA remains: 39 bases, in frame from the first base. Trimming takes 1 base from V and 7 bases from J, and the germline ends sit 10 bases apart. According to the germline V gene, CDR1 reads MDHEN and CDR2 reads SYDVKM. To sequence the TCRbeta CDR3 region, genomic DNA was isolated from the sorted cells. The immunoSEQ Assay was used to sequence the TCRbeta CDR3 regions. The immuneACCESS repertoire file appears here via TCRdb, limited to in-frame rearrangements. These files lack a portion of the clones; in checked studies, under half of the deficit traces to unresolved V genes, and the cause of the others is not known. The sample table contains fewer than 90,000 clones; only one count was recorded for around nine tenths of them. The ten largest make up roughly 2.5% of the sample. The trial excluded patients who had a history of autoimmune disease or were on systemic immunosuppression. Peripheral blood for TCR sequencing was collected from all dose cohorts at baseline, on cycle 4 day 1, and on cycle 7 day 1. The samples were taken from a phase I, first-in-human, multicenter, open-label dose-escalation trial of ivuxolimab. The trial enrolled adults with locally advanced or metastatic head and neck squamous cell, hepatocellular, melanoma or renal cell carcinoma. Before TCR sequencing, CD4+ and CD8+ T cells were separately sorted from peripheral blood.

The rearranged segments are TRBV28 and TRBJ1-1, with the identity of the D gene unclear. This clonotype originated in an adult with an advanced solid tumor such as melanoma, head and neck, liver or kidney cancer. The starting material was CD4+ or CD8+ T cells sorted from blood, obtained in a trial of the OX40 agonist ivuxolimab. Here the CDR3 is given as CASSLFTVGEAFF. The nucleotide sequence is TGTGCCAGCAGTTTATTTACGGTGGGTGAAGCTTTCTTT.